A single sample is the source of the 4 T cell receptor beta chains below, sequenced in a study of cytomegalovirus exposure and HLA in healthy donors. Both 60 Vbeta primers and 13 Jbeta primers went into the PCR. Measured with immunoSEQ multiplex PCR; TCRdb has only the in-frame clones, and not every one. The data contain 100,000 or so clones, over 60% of them seen just once; the ten biggest clones take up roughly 4.9%. Source material: PBMCs. The source of these receptors is a female donor in good health and CMV-seropositive.

This clone was seen only once. The V call is TRBV20-1, the J call TRBJ1-2, with D hard to call. This CDR3 has 11 amino acids. Germline loops: CDR1 DFQATT, CDR2 SNEGSKA (reference sequence). V gave up 3 bases and J gave up 4 bases, with 6 bases separating them. The CDR3 DNA is TGCAGTGCTAGCCTTCTCTATGGCTACACCTTC. Translated, it gives CSASLLYGYTF.

A few counts support this clone. This chain uses TRBV7-2 with TRBJ2-1, with TRBD2 identical over 14 bases. Germline V lookup: CDR1 SGHTA, CDR2 FQGNSA. J gave up 5 bases and V 5 bases, and 11 bases lay outside the gene matches. This CDR3 spans 18 amino acids. The CDR3 reads CASSRTSGGNTPHNEQFF. The CDR3 DNA sequence: TGTGCCAGCAGCCGGACTAGCGGGGGGAACACCCCCCACAATGAGCAGTTCTTC.

This clone has only one observation. V and J are TRBV29-1 and TRBJ2-7, with TRBD2 matching over 8 bases. Germline-derived CDR1 and CDR2 are SQVTM and ANQGSEA. Trimming at V came to 4 bases and at J to 6 bases, leaving 8 bases not matched to a gene. This CDR3 has 13 amino acids. DNA of the CDR3: TGCAGCGTTGCCCCGGGAGGGAGCGGCGAGCAGTACTTC. Amino acids: CSVAPGGSGEQYF.

V gene TRBV11-2 combines with J gene TRBJ1-3; D is unresolved. Germline values: CDR1 SGHAT, CDR2 FQNNGV. Trimming removed 5 bases at V and 0 bases at J, with 11 bases between. CDR3 length: 15 amino acids. The CDR3 loop reads CASSKQASSGNTIYF. The CDR3 nucleotides read TGTGCCAGCAGCAAACAAGCTAGCTCTGGAAACACCATATATTTT.